Listed here are 30 T cell receptor beta chains from one sample, sequenced in a study of siplizumab effects on memory and regulatory T cells. This table comes from immunoSEQ multiplex PCR, and its TCRdb copy is limited to in-frame clones, with some not included. The sample holds about 100,000 clones, 85% to 95% seen once. Sequencing was carried out using non-Treg CD4+ T cells sorted from blood. The receptors here all came from a human donor in good health.

The count of this clone is one. This chain links TRBV11-2 with TRBJ2-1; D perhaps matches TRBD1 (6 bases). This CDR3 comprises 15 residues. Trimming shortened V by 1 base and J by 5 bases, and 12 bases separated the two germline ends. The germline gives CDR1 SGHAT, CDR2 FQNNGV. The CDR3 DNA is TGTGCCAGCAGCTTAGGGGCCAAGGGGGACAATGAGCAGTTCTTC. This encodes CASSLGAKGDNEQFF.

This rearrangement joins TRBV7-2 to TRBJ1-4, with D perhaps TRBD1 (5 bases). Germline V gene sequence: CDR1 SGHTA, CDR2 FQGNSA. CDR3 length: 15 amino acids. V was pared by 1 base and J by 8 bases, with 14 bases between. The CDR3 is CASSLVVGVEEKLFF. In nucleotides, the CDR3 is TGTGCCAGCAGCTTAGTGGTGGGGGTGGAAGAAAAACTGTTTTTT.

The rearrangement joins TRBV18 to TRBJ2-7; the match to TRBD1 covers 7 bases. The junction had 10 bases not matched to a gene; V was cut back by 2 bases and J by 3 bases. The CDR3 has 16 amino acids. Germline lookup yields CDR1 KGHSH and CDR2 LQKENI. The DNA for the CDR3 is TGTGCCAGCTCACCAGAGACAGGGTGGACGAACTACGAGCAGTACTTC. Translating gives CASSPETGWTNYEQYF.

The V gene is TRBV28, the J gene TRBJ2-5, with D perhaps TRBD2 (6 bases). The V end was cut by 0 bases, the J end by 4 bases, with 12 bases between. The germline V gene encodes CDR1 MDHEN and CDR2 SYDVKM. This CDR3 region has 15 residues. This chain's CDR3 is CASSLWEGTGETQYF. The CDR3 bases are TGTGCCAGCAGTTTATGGGAGGGAACCGGAGAGACCCAGTACTTC.

V is TRBV28 and J is TRBJ1-1, with D hard to call. V lost 3 bases, J lost 0 bases, and 8 bases lay in between. The V gene's germline CDR1 is MDHEN and CDR2 SYDVKM. This CDR3 region has 14 residues. For the CDR3, the DNA is TGTGCCAGCAGTTTTGACGGCATGAACACTGAAGCTTTCTTT. This codes for CASSFDGMNTEAFF. The full variable domain, its missing parts supplied by reference TRBV28 and TRBJ1-1, is DVKVTQSSRYLVKRTGEKVFLECVQDMDHENMFWYRQDPGLGLRLIYFSYDVKMKEKGDIPEGYSVSREKKERFSLILESASTNQTSMYLCASSFDGMNTEAFFGQGTRLTVV.

The chain links TRBV5-1 to TRBJ1-2; TRBD1 matches 9 bases. In germline, CDR1 is SGHRS, CDR2 YFSETQ. Trimming removed 4 bases from V and 7 bases from J; junction bases left unmatched: 11. CDR3 length: 15 amino acids. The CDR3 DNA reads as TGCGCCAGCAGCGATCTACAGGGGGCGGTTGGTGGCTACACCTTC. It encodes CASSDLQGAVGGYTF.

The chain couples TRBV5-6 to TRBJ1-1, with 8 bases matching TRBD1. Trimming at V came to 1 base and at J to 7 bases, leaving 15 bases not matched to a gene. Germline CDR1 reads SGHDT; CDR2 reads YYEEEE. The CDR3 length is 17 residues. The CDR3 region is CASSLSQGARGQDEAFF. CDR3 in DNA: TGTGCCAGCAGCTTGTCTCAAGGGGCTCGGGGACAGGATGAAGCTTTCTTT.

The chain is built from TRBV6-5 and TRBJ1-2; D call uncertain. The CDR3 totals 13 residues. Trimming removed 6 bases from V and 4 bases from J, with 12 bases in between. Per the germline V gene, CDR1 is MNHEY and CDR2 is SVGAGI. The CDR3 nucleotides read TGTGCCAGCAGCCCGGACGGAGGCTATGGCTACACCTTC. Translation gives CASSPDGGYGYTF.

The rearrangement links TRBV19 to TRBJ1-3, with 9 positions matching TRBD1. The length of the CDR3 is 15 residues. Trimming at V came to 4 bases and at J to 2 bases, leaving 3 bases not matched to a gene. CDR1 is LNHDA and CDR2 is SQIVND in the germline V gene (reference sequence). The CDR3 sequence is CASSRGTGTGNTIYF. CDR3 bases: TGTGCCAGTAGTAGAGGGACAGGGACTGGAAACACCATATATTTT.

The sample holds a few counts of this clone. The chain has TRBV5-1 and TRBJ1-2; TRBD1 might be the D (5 bases). CDR1 is SGHRS, CDR2 YFSETQ, per germline. Trimming took 8 bases from V and 3 from J, leaving 14 bases between them. The CDR3 has 13 residues. This CDR3 reads CASTLGADYGYTF. The CDR3 DNA reads TGCGCCAGTACCTTAGGGGCAGACTATGGCTACACCTTC.

The chain carries TRBV19 and TRBJ2-7, with 8 bases lining up with TRBD2. Per germline, CDR1 LNHDA and CDR2 SQIVND (reference sequence). The CDR3 contains 14 residues. The V gene end was trimmed by 1 base and the J gene end by 5 bases; junction bases not matched to a gene: 4. The DNA for the CDR3 is TGTGCCAGTAGTATAGCGGGAGGGCCCCACGAGCAGTACTTC. This sequence encodes CASSIAGGPHEQYF.

V is TRBV27 and J is TRBJ2-2; possibly TRBD1 for D (6 bases). This CDR3 has 16 residues. Germline CDR1 reads MNHEY; CDR2 reads SMNVEV (reference sequence). V lost 2 bases to trimming and J lost 2 bases, with 12 bases between them. The chain's CDR3 is CASSLGGYLNTGELFF. The CDR3 nucleotides are TGTGCCAGCAGTTTAGGGGGCTACTTAAACACCGGGGAGCTGTTTTTT.

The chain couples TRBV5-1 to TRBJ2-6; D remains ambiguous. Germline CDR1 is SGHRS and CDR2 is YFSETQ. This CDR3 is built from 14 residues. V was clipped by 8 bases and J by 0 bases, with 9 bases between them. The CDR3 sequence: CASHKDSGANVLTF. DNA for the CDR3: TGCGCCAGTCATAAGGACTCTGGGGCCAACGTCCTGACTTTC.

The chain carries TRBV5-4 and TRBJ1-1; D is unclear. This CDR3 is 12 amino acids long. The ends were cut back, 3 bases at V and 8 bases at J, with 11 bases in the middle. Germline CDR1 SGHNT, CDR2 YYREEE (reference sequence). The CDR3 region has the DNA TGTGCCAGCAGCTCTTCTGGTGTAGAAGCTTTCTTT. It yields the protein CASSSSGVEAFF.

V usage is TRBV28 and J usage is TRBJ1-1; possible D gene TRBD1, 5 bases. The V and J ends lost 7 bases and 4 bases respectively, with 16 bases between them. The CDR3 is made up of 14 amino acids. Germline values: CDR1 MDHEN, CDR2 SYDVKM. The CDR3 DNA is TGTGCCAGCACGTTTCCGGGGCTGGTCACTGAAGCTTTCTTT. Translating gives CASTFPGLVTEAFF.

The gene calls are TRBV2 and TRBJ1-2; 7 positions match TRBD1. Germline V gene lookup returns CDR1 SNHLY and CDR2 FYNNEI. The CDR3 consists of 16 residues. V dropped 5 bases and J dropped 0; count of bases not matched to a gene: 9. CDR3 DNA sequence: TGTGCCAGCAGTCCGGGACAGAGGGTGGCTAACTATGGCTACACCTTC. It translates to CASSPGQRVANYGYTF.

V and J are TRBV19 and TRBJ1-5, with D hard to call. V lost 1 base and J lost 4, with 5 bases in between. The CDR3 sequence is 13 residues long. Germline V lookup: CDR1 LNHDA, CDR2 SQIVND (reference sequence). CDR3 nucleotide sequence: TGTGCCAGTAGTATAGGGGTTAATCAGCCCCAGCATTTT. Its translation: CASSIGVNQPQHF.

The table lists this clone with a count of one. The chain is built from TRBV30 and TRBJ1-6; D unclear. In germline, CDR1 is GTSNPN, CDR2 SVGIG (reference sequence). V lost 2 bases and J lost 10, with 15 bases in between. The CDR3 is 14 amino acids. The CDR3 protein is CAWSLPRSGSPLHF. CDR3 sequence (DNA): TGTGCCTGGAGTCTCCCAAGGTCGGGATCACCCCTCCACTTT.

This chain uses TRBV6-1 with TRBJ1-2, with D possibly TRBD1 on 5 matching bases. The V gene lost 6 bases and the J gene lost 14 bases, with 28 bases spanning the gap. Germline CDR1 and CDR2: MNHNS and SASEGT. The CDR3 runs 15 residues. The CDR3 nucleotides read TGTGCCAGCAGACAATTCCGGGACGGGGGTGAGGTGTTGACCTTC. This encodes CASRQFRDGGEVLTF.

This chain links TRBV15 with TRBJ2-7; tentatively, D is TRBD1 (6 bases). The CDR3 is made up of 15 amino acids. V lost 3 bases and J 0 bases, leaving 12 bases between the germline ends. In germline, CDR1 is LNHNV, CDR2 YYDKDF (reference sequence). For the CDR3, the DNA is TGTGCCACCAGCAGGATACAGGGTTCCTCCTACGAGCAGTACTTC. It yields the protein CATSRIQGSSYEQYF. The whole variable domain, remainder taken from reference TRBV15 and TRBJ2-7, is DAMVIQNPRYQVTQFGKPVTLSCSQTLNHNVMYWYQQKSSQAPKLLFHYYDKDFNNEADTPDNFQSRRPNTSFCFLDIRSPGLGDTAMYLCATSRIQGSSYEQYFGPGTRLTVT.

The chain joins TRBV7-3 to TRBJ2-3; 8 positions match TRBD2. There are 14 residues in the CDR3. CDR1 SGHTA and CDR2 FQGTGA come from the germline V gene. Trimming took 5 bases from V and 5 from J; bases not matched to a gene: 6. For the CDR3, the DNA is TGTGCCAGCAGCACGGGAGGGTGGCTAGATACGCAGTATTTT. Its translation: CASSTGGWLDTQYF.

V gene TRBV28 combines with J gene TRBJ2-7; D might be TRBD1 (5 bases). The V gene's germline CDR1 is MDHEN and CDR2 SYDVKM. There are 12 residues in the CDR3. The V gene lost 2 bases and the J gene lost 6 bases, with 8 bases spanning the gap. Written as DNA, the CDR3 is TGTGCCAGCAGTTTAATTCAGGGCGAGCAGTACTTC. Translated, it gives CASSLIQGEQYF. The entire variable domain, with the rest obtained from reference TRBV28 and TRBJ2-7, is as follows: DVKVTQSSRYLVKRTGEKVFLECVQDMDHENMFWYRQDPGLGLRLIYFSYDVKMKEKGDIPEGYSVSREKKERFSLILESASTNQTSMYLCASSLIQGEQYFGPGTRLTVT.

The chain combines TRBV21-1 with TRBJ1-5; the table calls TRBD1, which could not be checked here. TRBV21-1 is classified as a pseudogene. The CDR3 loop spans 16 amino acids. CDR3 region: CASSKEAGHLNQPQHF. CDR3 nucleotides: TGTGCCAGCAGCAAAGAAGCCGGACACCTCAATCAGCCCCAGCATTTT.

The chain combines TRBV7-9 with TRBJ2-7; tentative D call: TRBD2 (6 bases). Germline values: CDR1 SEHNR, CDR2 FQNEAQ (reference sequence). The CDR3 length is 14 residues. The V gene lost 4 bases and the J gene lost 5 bases, with 15 bases spanning the gap. The CDR3 bases are TGTGCCAGCAGCTCCCGGGACTCCCGTAACGAGCAGTACTTC. Residues: CASSSRDSRNEQYF.

The CDR3 DNA sequence: TGTGCCAGCTCACTGAATTGGATAGGGAACACTGAAGCTTTCTTT. Protein: CASSLNWIGNTEAFF. This chain connects TRBV18 to TRBJ1-1; D gene uncertain. Germline loops: CDR1 KGHSH, CDR2 LQKENI. The CDR3 is made up of 15 amino acids. The ends were cut back, 4 bases at V and 1 base at J, with 13 bases in the middle. Together with reference TRBV18 and TRBJ1-1, the CDR3 gives the full variable domain: NAGVMQNPRHLVRRRGQEARLRCSPMKGHSHVYWYRQLPEEGLKFMVYLQKENIIDESGMPKERFSAEFPKEGPSILRIQQVVRGDSAAYFCASSLNWIGNTEAFFGQGTRLTVV.

The chain links TRBV6-1 to TRBJ2-7; TRBD2 aligns across 7 bases. Germline assignment: CDR1 MNHNS and CDR2 SASEGT. CDR3 size: 15 residues. The trim removed 7 bases at V and 5 bases at J, leaving 14 bases unmatched. DNA for the CDR3: TGTGCCAGCACCCCTTCGCGGGGAGGGTTCGACGAGCAGTACTTC. Translation gives CASTPSRGGFDEQYF.

Worth noting for this clone: The junction and the germline gene differ at one end; a read error may be behind it. J is TRBJ2-1 and V is TRBV2; TRBD1 matches at 9 bases. CDR3 size: 15 residues. CDR1 is SNHLY and CDR2 is FYNNEI in the germline V gene. The DNA of the CDR3 is TGTGCCAGCGGTGATGGGACAGGGTCCTACAATGAGCAGTTCTTC. The encoded protein is CASGDGTGSYNEQFF. Based on the CDR3 plus reference TRBV2 and TRBJ2-1, the full variable domain is EPEVTQTPSHQVTQMGQEVILRCVPISNHLYFYWYRQILGQKVEFLVSFYNNEISEKSEIFDDQFSVERPDGSNFTLKIRSTKLEDSAMYFCASGDGTGSYNEQFFGPGTRLTVL.

The CDR3 is CASSVATGAAYEQYF. DNA of the CDR3: TGTGCCAGCAGCGTAGCTACCGGAGCCGCCTACGAGCAGTACTTC. The chain employs TRBV9 and TRBJ2-7; D not resolved. Germline CDR1 reads SGDLS; CDR2 reads YYNGEE. V was clipped by 0 bases and J by 2 bases, with 12 bases between them. The CDR3 spans 15 residues.

A remark on this clone: At one boundary the junction diverges from the germline segment, which might be a read error. The CDR3 sequence: CASSPAGSGPFLEQFF. In nucleotides, the CDR3 is TGTGCTAGCAGCCCGGCCGGTAGCGGACCCTTTCTTGAGCAGTTCTTC. The rearrangement uses TRBV7-7 and TRBJ2-1; the D gene is possibly TRBD2 (6 bases). The CDR3 runs 16 residues. Germline V gene sequence: CDR1 SSHAT, CDR2 FNYEAQ (reference sequence).

The chain has TRBV9 and TRBJ2-3; no definite D call. This CDR3 spans 15 amino acids. Germline V lookup: CDR1 SGDLS, CDR2 YYNGEE. V lost 0 bases, J lost 0 bases, and 8 bases lay in between. The CDR3 sequence: CASSVAGHSTDTQYF. For the CDR3, the DNA is TGTGCCAGCAGCGTAGCTGGCCACAGCACAGATACGCAGTATTTT.